This is a list of T cell receptor beta chains from one sample in a study of shared clonotypes between healthy human individuals. TCRdb keeps only in-frame clones here, not all; method: immunoSEQ multiplex PCR. The repertoire includes a few million clones, 85% to 95% of them detected once, and roughly 0.15% sits in the top ten. The sample taken for sequencing was naive CD4+ T cells sorted from blood. The source of these receptors is a man between 18 and 35 years old in good health. CDR3s include the opening cysteine and the closing phenylalanine or tryptophan. Each record gives: D gene, V gene, clone size, CDR3 length, J gene, CDR3 protein, CDR3 DNA. The D gene is left open where the match is weak. Rows may omit the clone size; those that give it use once, few, many or a size class.

>TRBD1|TRBV5-4|.|15|TRBJ1-1
CASSLGDRGNTEAFF
TGTGCCAGCAGCTTGGGGGACAGGGGTAACACTGAAGCTTTCTTT
>.|TRBV7-2|once|16|TRBJ2-7
CASSLGKGWASYEQYF
TGTGCCAGCAGCTTAGGAAAAGGGTGGGCCTCCTACGAGCAGTACTTC
>TRBD2|TRBV7-2|.|16|TRBJ2-5
CASSSYSGRAGETQYF
TGTGCCAGCAGCTCTTATAGCGGGAGGGCGGGGGAGACCCAGTACTTC
>TRBD1|TRBV18|.|14|TRBJ1-2
CASSLGTGPYGYTF
TGTGCCAGCTCACTGGGGACAGGGCCCTATGGCTACACCTTC
>TRBD2|TRBV25-1|.|15|TRBJ2-3
CASSSAGGPPDTQYF
TGTGCCAGCAGTTCAGCGGGAGGGCCCCCAGATACGCAGTATTTT
>TRBD1|TRBV6-1|.|14|TRBJ1-1
CASRQPGGYAEAFF
TGTGCCAGCAGACAGCCAGGGGGCTATGCTGAAGCTTTCTTT
>.|TRBV5-6|.|13|TRBJ2-3
CASSLLSTDTQYF
TGTGCCAGCAGCCTTCTCAGCACAGATACGCAGTATTTT
>TRBD2|TRBV28|.|14|TRBJ2-7
CASSRGLAAYEQYF
TGTGCCAGCAGCCGGGGACTAGCGGCCTACGAGCAGTACTTC
>.|TRBV28|.|13|TRBJ1-2
CASSLLLGPGYTF
TGTGCCAGCAGTTTATTGCTGGGCCCCGGCTACACCTTC
>.|TRBV5-1|.|17|TRBJ1-4
CASSRRKGDRVNEKLFF
TGCGCCAGCAGCCGGAGGAAAGGCGACCGAGTTAATGAAAAACTGTTTTTT
>TRBD1|TRBV7-2|.|15|TRBJ1-2
CASSLGPGTAYGYTF
TGTGCCAGCAGCTTAGGCCCCGGGACAGCCTATGGCTACACCTTC
>.|TRBV4-3|.|15|TRBJ2-5
CASSQGNNGIETQYF
TGCGCCAGCAGCCAGGGCAATAATGGAATAGAGACCCAGTACTTC
>.|TRBV5-1|.|14|TRBJ2-5
CASSLAPGQETQYF
TGCGCCAGCAGCTTGGCCCCAGGGCAAGAGACCCAGTACTTC
>TRBD1|TRBV6-4|.|16|TRBJ1-1
CASSDPDRVSPPEAFF
TGTGCCAGCAGTGACCCAGACAGGGTAAGTCCCCCTGAAGCTTTCTTT
>.|TRBV6-5|.|11|TRBJ1-2
CASSYSYGYTF
TGTGCCAGCAGTTACTCATATGGCTACACCTTC
>TRBD1|TRBV4-3|few|16|TRBJ2-1
CASSQDATGGYNEQFF
TGCGCCAGCAGCCAAGATGCGACAGGGGGCTACAATGAGCAGTTCTTC
>.|TRBV2|few|13|TRBJ1-2
CASSDLGGLGYTF
TGTGCCAGCAGTGATTTGGGGGGTCTAGGCTACACCTTC
>TRBD2|TRBV14|.|19|TRBJ2-4
CASSQVVASGNLAKNIQYF
TGTGCCAGCAGCCAAGTTGTTGCTAGCGGGAACTTAGCCAAAAACATTCAGTACTTC
>TRBD2|TRBV11-2|.|15|TRBJ2-7
CASSLALAGVREQYF
TGTGCCAGCAGCTTAGCACTAGCGGGAGTCAGGGAGCAGTACTTC
>.|TRBV5-1|once|14|TRBJ2-7
CASSLGPNKFGQYF
TGCGCCAGCAGCTTGGGCCCGAACAAATTCGGGCAGTACTTC
>TRBD2|TRBV30|.|14|TRBJ2-5
CAWSTSGRLETQYF
TGTGCCTGGTCGACTAGCGGGAGATTGGAGACCCAGTACTTC
>.|TRBV15|.|15|TRBJ2-1
CATSREWKANDEQFF
TGTGCCACCAGCAGAGAGTGGAAAGCTAACGATGAGCAGTTCTTC
>.|TRBV7-8|.|16|TRBJ2-1
CASSLVTFSSYNEQFF
TGTGCCAGCAGCTTAGTAACTTTTAGCTCCTACAATGAGCAGTTCTTC
>.|TRBV2|.|12|TRBJ1-1
CASRRQEREAFF
TGTGCCAGCAGGAGACAGGAAAGAGAAGCTTTCTTT
>.|TRBV30|.|13|TRBJ2-3
CAWSVQGLDTQYF
TGTGCCTGGAGTGTACAAGGGTTGGATACGCAGTATTTT
>.|TRBV5-1|.|14|TRBJ2-5
CASSQLTTQETQYF
TGCGCCAGCAGCCAATTGACTACCCAAGAGACCCAGTACTTC
>TRBD2|TRBV6-4|.|18|TRBJ2-7
CASSYGRGSGGSSYEQYF
TGTGCCAGCAGTTACGGCCGGGGTAGCGGGGGTAGCTCCTACGAGCAGTACTTC
>.|TRBV18|.|14|TRBJ2-3
CASSPPGSTDTQYF
TGTGCCAGCTCACCACCCGGTAGCACAGATACGCAGTATTTT
>.|TRBV10-3|.|14|TRBJ2-3
CAIRASMRTDTQYF
TGTGCCATCAGGGCTAGCATGAGGACAGATACGCAGTATTTT
>TRBD2|TRBV6-5|.|15|TRBJ2-1
CASRAPGLAGAGQFF
TGTGCCAGCAGAGCCCCCGGTCTAGCGGGAGCTGGGCAGTTCTTC
>.|TRBV29-1|.|13|TRBJ2-7
CSVEQGTSYEQYF
TGCAGCGTTGAGCAGGGGACCTCCTACGAGCAGTACTTC
>TRBD2|TRBV4-1|.|16|TRBJ2-3
CASSQLLAGVADTQYF
TGCGCCAGCAGCCAGCTACTAGCGGGGGTGGCAGATACGCAGTATTTT
>TRBD2|TRBV7-9|.|15|TRBJ2-1
CASSFPLAGVGEQFF
TGTGCCAGCAGCTTTCCTCTAGCGGGAGTGGGTGAGCAGTTCTTC
>.|TRBV7-6|.|16|TRBJ2-2
CASSSQGFSNTGELFF
TGTGCCAGCAGCTCACAGGGATTCTCGAACACCGGGGAGCTGTTTTTT
>.|TRBV6-1|.|13|TRBJ2-2
CASSALGGGELFF
TGTGCCAGCAGTGCCCTAGGCGGCGGGGAGCTGTTTTTT
>TRBD2|TRBV19|.|16|TRBJ2-2
CASTPLAGSYTGELFF
TGTGCCAGTACCCCCCTAGCGGGATCATATACCGGGGAGCTGTTTTTT
>TRBD2|TRBV18|.|15|TRBJ2-5
CASSPSIGGVETQYF
TGTGCCAGCTCACCATCGATCGGGGGGGTCGAGACCCAGTACTTC
>.|TRBV7-9|few|12|TRBJ1-1
CASSLVNTEAFF
TGTGCCAGCAGCTTAGTGAACACTGAAGCTTTCTTT
>.|TRBV11-2|.|15|TRBJ2-1
CASSYAKGVYNEQFF
TGTGCCAGCAGTTATGCTAAGGGCGTTTACAATGAGCAGTTCTTC
>TRBD1|TRBV11-1|once|17|TRBJ2-4
CASSHERQGLPKNIQYF
TGTGCCAGCAGCCACGAGAGACAGGGTCTTCCCAAAAACATTCAGTACTTC
>TRBD1|TRBV23-1|.|16|TRBJ2-4
CASSLWTGLAKNIQYF
TGCGCCAGCAGTCTTTGGACAGGTCTAGCCAAAAACATTCAGTACTTC
>.|TRBV20-1|.|10|TRBJ1-4
CSAWDEKLFF
TGCAGTGCTTGGGATGAAAAACTGTTTTTT
>.|TRBV28|.|16|TRBJ2-1
CASTPAPGAGYDEQFF
TGTGCCAGCACTCCGGCCCCAGGGGCGGGTTACGATGAGCAGTTCTTC
>.|TRBV15|.|17|TRBJ1-4
CATSRDRARVLGEKLFF
TGTGCCACCAGCAGAGATCGGGCCCGGGTATTGGGTGAAAAACTGTTTTTT
>.|TRBV6-1|.|14|TRBJ2-3
CASSEIGSPDTQYF
TGTGCCAGCAGTGAAATCGGGAGTCCAGATACGCAGTATTTT
>.|TRBV13|once|15|TRBJ2-1
CASSPGNPSYNEQFF
TGTGCCAGCAGCCCTGGGAATCCCTCCTACAATGAGCAGTTCTTC
>TRBD1|TRBV6-1|.|14|TRBJ1-2
CASSTGTENYGYTF
TGTGCCAGCAGTACCGGGACAGAAAACTATGGCTACACCTTC
>TRBD1|TRBV7-8|.|14|TRBJ2-5
CASSNGQGQETQYF
TGTGCCAGCAGCAACGGACAGGGACAAGAGACCCAGTACTTC
>.|TRBV6-5|.|16|TRBJ2-7
CASSYSPAPASYEQYF
TGTGCCAGCAGTTACTCTCCGGCGCCGGCCTCCTACGAGCAGTACTTC
>.|TRBV13|.|14|TRBJ2-5
CASSFYGTQETQYF
TGTGCCAGCAGCTTTTACGGCACCCAAGAGACCCAGTACTTC
>TRBD1|TRBV7-2|.|14|TRBJ2-7
CASSLGDRPYEQYF
TGTGCCAGCAGCTTAGGGGACAGACCCTACGAGCAGTACTTC